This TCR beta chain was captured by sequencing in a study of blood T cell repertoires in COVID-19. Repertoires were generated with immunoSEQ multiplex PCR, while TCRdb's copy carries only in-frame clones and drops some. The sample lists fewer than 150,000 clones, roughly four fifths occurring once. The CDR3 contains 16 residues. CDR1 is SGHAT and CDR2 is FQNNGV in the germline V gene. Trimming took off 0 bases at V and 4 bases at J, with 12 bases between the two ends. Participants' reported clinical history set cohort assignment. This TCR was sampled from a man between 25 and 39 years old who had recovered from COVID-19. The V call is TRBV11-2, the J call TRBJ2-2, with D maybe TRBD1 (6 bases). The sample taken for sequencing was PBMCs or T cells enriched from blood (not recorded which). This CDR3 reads CASSLDGAGATGELFF. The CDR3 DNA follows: TGTGCCAGCAGCTTAGATGGGGCAGGGGCCACCGGGGAGCTGTTTTTT. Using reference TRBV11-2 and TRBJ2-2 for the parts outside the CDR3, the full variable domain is EAGVAQSPRYKIIEKRQSVAFWCNPISGHATLYWYQQILGQGPKLLIQFQNNGVVDDSQLPKDRFSAERLKGVDSTLKIQPAKLEDSAVYLCASSLDGAGATGELFFGEGSRLTVL.